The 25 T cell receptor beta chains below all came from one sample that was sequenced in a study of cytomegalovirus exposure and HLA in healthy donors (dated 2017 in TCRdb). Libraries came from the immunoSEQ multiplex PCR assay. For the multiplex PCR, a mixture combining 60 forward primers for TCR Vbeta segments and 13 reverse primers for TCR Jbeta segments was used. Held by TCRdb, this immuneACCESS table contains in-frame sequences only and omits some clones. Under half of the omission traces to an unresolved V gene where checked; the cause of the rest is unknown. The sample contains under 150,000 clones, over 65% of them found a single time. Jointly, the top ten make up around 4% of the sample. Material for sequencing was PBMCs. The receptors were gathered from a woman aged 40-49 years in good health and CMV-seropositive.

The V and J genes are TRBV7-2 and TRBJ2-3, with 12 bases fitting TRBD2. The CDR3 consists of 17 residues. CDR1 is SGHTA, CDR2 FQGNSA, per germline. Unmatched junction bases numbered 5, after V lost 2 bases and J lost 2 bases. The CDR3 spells CASSLFPSGGVTDTQYF. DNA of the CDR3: TGTGCCAGCAGCTTATTTCCTAGCGGGGGGGTCACAGATACGCAGTATTTT.

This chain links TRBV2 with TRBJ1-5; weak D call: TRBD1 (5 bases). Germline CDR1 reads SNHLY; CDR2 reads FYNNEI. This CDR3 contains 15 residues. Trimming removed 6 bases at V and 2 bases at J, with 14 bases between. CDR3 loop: CASRAAGGGNQPQHF. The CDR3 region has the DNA TGTGCCAGCAGGGCCGCGGGGGGGGGCAATCAGCCCCAGCATTTT.

As DNA, the CDR3 is TGTGCCAGCAGTGGGTCTGAGGTCCTAGTGCGGTACTTC. This gives the protein CASSGSEVLVRYF. The J gene is TRBJ2-4, the V gene TRBV2; D unclear. The CDR3 is made up of 13 amino acids. Germline V gene lookup returns CDR1 SNHLY and CDR2 FYNNEI. V was trimmed by 4 bases and J by 15 bases, leaving 19 bases between them.

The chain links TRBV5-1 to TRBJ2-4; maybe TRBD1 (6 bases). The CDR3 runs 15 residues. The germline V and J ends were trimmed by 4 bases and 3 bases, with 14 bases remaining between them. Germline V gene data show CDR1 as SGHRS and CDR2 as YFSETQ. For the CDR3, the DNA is TGCGCCAGCAGCATTGGGGCAGGGGACAAAAACATTCAGTACTTC. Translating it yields CASSIGAGDKNIQYF.

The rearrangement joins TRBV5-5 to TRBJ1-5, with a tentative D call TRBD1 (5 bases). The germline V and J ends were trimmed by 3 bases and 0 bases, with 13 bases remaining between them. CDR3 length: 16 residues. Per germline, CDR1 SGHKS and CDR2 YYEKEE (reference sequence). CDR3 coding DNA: TGTGCCAGCAGCTCAGGGACTAGTGTTAGCAATCAGCCCCAGCATTTT. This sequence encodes CASSSGTSVSNQPQHF. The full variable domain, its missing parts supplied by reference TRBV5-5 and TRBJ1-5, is DAGVTQSPTHLIKTRGQQVTLRCSPISGHKSVSWYQQVLGQGPQFIFQYYEKEERGRGNFPDRFSARQFPNYSSELNVNALLLGDSALYLCASSSGTSVSNQPQHFGDGTRLSIL.

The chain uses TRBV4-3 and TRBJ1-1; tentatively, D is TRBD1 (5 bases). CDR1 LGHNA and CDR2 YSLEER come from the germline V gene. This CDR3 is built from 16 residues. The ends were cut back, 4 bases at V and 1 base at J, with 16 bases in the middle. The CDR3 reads CASSPKTGTGNTEAFF. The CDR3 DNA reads TGCGCCAGCAGCCCAAAAACCGGGACTGGGAACACTGAAGCTTTCTTT.

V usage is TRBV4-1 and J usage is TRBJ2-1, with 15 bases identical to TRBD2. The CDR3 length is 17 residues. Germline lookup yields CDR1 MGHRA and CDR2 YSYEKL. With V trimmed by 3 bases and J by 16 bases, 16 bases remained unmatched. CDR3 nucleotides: TGCGCCAGCAGCCACACCGTGGGACTAGCGGGAGGCGGGCCGGACTTCTTC. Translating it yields CASSHTVGLAGGGPDFF.

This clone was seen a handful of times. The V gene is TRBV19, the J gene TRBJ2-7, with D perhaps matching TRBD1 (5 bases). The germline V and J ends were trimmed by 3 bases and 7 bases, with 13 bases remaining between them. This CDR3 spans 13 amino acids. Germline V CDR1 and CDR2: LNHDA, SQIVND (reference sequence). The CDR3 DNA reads TGTGCCAGTAGTATTCAAACAGGAAGTGAGCAGTACTTC. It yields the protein CASSIQTGSEQYF.

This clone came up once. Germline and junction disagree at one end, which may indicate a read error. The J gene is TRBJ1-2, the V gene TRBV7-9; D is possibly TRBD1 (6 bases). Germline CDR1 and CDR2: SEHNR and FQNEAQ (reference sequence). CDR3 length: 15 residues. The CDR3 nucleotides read TGTTCCAGCAGCTCGACAGGCGTCCCGAACTATGGCTACACCTTC. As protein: CSSSSTGVPNYGYTF.

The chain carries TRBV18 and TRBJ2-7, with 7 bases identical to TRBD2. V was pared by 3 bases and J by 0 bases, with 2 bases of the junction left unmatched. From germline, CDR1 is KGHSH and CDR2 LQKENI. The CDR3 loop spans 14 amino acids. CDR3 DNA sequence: TGTGCCAGCTCACCGGGGGGGAGCTCCTACGAGCAGTACTTC. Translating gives CASSPGGSSYEQYF.

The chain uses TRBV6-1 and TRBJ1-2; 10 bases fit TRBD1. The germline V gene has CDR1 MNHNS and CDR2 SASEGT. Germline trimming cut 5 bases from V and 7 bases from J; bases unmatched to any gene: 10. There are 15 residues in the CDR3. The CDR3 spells CASSLESWTGGGYTF. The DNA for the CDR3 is TGTGCCAGCAGTCTAGAATCCTGGACAGGGGGTGGCTACACCTTC.

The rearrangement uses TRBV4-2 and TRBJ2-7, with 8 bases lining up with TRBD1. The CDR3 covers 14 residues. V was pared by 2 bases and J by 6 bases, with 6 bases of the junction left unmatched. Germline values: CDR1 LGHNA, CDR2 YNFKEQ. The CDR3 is CASSQPGQAPEQYF. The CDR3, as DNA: TGTGCCAGCAGCCAACCGGGACAGGCGCCCGAGCAGTACTTC.

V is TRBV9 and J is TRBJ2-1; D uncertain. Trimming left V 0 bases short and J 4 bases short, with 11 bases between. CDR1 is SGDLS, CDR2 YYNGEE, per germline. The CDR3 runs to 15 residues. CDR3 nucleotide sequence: TGTGCCAGCAGCGTAGGGGCAGCCCAGTACAATGAGCAGTTCTTC. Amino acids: CASSVGAAQYNEQFF.

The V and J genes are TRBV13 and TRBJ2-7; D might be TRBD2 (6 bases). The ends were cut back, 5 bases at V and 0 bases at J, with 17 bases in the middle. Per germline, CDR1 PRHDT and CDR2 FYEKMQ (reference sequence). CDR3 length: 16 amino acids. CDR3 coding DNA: TGTGCCAGCAGCCTGACCGGGAGCCGCATCTCCTACGAGCAGTACTTC. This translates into CASSLTGSRISYEQYF.

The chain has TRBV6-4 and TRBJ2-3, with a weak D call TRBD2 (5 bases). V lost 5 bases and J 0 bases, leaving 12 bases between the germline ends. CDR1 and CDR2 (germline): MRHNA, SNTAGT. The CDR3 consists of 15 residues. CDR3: CASSPGLVSTDTQYF. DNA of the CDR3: TGTGCCAGCAGTCCTGGACTGGTAAGCACAGATACGCAGTATTTT.

CDR3 region: CASSLPGVNGEAFF. CDR3 coding DNA: TGTGCCAGCAGCTTACCGGGGGTCAATGGTGAAGCTTTCTTT. The chain is built from TRBV7-8 and TRBJ1-1; possibly TRBD1 for D (5 bases). The V end was cut by 2 bases, the J end by 7 bases, with 14 bases between. Germline V gene data show CDR1 as SGHVS and CDR2 as FQNEAQ. This CDR3 has 14 residues. The full variable domain, in which reference TRBV7-8 and TRBJ1-1 provide the parts outside the CDR3, is GAGVSQSPRYKVAKRGQDVALRCDPISGHVSLFWYQQALGQGPEFLTYFQNEAQLDKSGLPSDRFFAERPEGSVSTLKIQRTQQEDSAVYLCASSLPGVNGEAFFGQGTRLTVV.

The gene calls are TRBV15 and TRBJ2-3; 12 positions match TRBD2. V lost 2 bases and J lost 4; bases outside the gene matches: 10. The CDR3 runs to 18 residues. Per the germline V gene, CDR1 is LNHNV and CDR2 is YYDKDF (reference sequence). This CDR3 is CATSRSRTSGAGADTQYF. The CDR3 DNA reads TGTGCCACCAGCAGATCCCGGACTAGCGGGGCAGGGGCAGATACGCAGTATTTT.

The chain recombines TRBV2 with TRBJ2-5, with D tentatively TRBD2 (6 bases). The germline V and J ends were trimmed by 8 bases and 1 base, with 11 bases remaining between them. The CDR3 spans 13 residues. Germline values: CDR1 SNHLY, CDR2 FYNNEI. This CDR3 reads CASEGLFQETQYF. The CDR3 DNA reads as TGTGCCAGCGAGGGACTCTTCCAAGAGACCCAGTACTTC.

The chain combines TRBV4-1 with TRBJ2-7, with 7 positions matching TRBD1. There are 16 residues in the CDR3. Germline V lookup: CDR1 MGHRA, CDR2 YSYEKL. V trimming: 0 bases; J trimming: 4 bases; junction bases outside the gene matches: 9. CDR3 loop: CASSQDLTGAGYEQYF. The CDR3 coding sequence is TGCGCCAGCAGCCAAGATCTTACAGGGGCTGGGTACGAGCAGTACTTC.

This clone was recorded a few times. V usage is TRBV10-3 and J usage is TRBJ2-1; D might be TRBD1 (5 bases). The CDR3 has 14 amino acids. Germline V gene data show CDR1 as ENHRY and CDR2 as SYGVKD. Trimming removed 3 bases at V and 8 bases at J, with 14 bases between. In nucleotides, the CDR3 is TGTGCCATCAGTGACAATTCTCAGGGCCATGAGCAGTTCTTC. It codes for CAISDNSQGHEQFF.

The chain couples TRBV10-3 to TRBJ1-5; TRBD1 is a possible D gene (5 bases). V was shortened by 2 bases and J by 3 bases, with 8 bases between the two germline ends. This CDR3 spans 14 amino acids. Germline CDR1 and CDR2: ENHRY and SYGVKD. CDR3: CAISERQTNQPQHF. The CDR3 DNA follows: TGTGCCATCAGTGAGAGACAGACCAATCAGCCCCAGCATTTT.

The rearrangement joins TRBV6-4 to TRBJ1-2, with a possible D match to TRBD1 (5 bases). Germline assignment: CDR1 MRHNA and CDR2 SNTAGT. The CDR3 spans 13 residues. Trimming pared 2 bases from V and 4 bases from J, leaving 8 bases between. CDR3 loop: CASSDTGLYGYTF. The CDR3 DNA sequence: TGTGCCAGCAGTGACACAGGTCTCTATGGCTACACCTTC.

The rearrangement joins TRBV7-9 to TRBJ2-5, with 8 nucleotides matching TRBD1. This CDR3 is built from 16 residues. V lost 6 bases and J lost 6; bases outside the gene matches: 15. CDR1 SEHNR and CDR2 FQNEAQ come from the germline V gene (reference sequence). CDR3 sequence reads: CASSSFGQGVLKTQYF. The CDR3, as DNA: TGTGCCAGCAGTTCCTTTGGACAGGGAGTGTTAAAGACCCAGTACTTC.

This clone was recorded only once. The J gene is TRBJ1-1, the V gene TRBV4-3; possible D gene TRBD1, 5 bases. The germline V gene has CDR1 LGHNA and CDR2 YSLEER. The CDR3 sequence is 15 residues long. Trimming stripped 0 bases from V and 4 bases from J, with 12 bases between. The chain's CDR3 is CASSQDGGDPTEAFF. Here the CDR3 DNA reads TGCGCCAGCAGCCAAGACGGCGGGGACCCCACTGAAGCTTTCTTT.

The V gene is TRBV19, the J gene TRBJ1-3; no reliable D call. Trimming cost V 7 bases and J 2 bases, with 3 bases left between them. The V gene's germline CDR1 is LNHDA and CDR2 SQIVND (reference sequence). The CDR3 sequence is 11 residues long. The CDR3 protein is CASTAGNTIYF. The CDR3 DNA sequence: TGTGCCAGTACGGCTGGAAACACCATATATTTT.